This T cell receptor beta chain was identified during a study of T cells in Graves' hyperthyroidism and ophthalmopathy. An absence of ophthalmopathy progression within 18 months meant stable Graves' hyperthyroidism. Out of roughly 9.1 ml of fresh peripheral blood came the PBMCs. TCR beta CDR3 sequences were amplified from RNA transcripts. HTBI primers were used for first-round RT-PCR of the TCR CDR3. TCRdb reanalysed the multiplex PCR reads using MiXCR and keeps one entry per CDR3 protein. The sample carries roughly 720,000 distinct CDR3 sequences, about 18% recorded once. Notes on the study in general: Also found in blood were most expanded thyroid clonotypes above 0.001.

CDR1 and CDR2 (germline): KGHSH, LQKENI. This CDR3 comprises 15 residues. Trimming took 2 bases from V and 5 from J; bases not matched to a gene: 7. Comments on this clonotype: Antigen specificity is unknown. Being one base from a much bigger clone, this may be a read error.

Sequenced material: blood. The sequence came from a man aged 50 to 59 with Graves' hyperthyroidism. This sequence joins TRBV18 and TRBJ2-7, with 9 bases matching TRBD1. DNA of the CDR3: TGTGCCAGCTCACCAACGGACAGGGGTTGGCACGAGCAGTACTTC. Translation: CASSPTDRGWHEQYF. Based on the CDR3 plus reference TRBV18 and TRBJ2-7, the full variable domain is NAGVMQNPRHLVRRRGQEARLRCSPMKGHSHVYWYRQLPEEGLKFMVYLQKENIIDESGMPKERFSAEFPKEGPSILRIQQVVRGDSAAYFCASSPTDRGWHEQYFGPGTRLTVT.